Listed below are T cell receptor beta chains from one sample, sequenced in a study of human T cells and chemical hapten exposure. TCRdb redid the calling of the RACE reads with MiXCR, one entry per CDR3 protein. Here the sample spans some 300,000 distinct CDR3 sequences, about 5% being singletons. Specimen: whole blood, collected in connection with sensitization to the hapten diphenylcyclopropenone (DPC). The receptors originated from a young woman with alopecia areata. Some clones in this sample may be carry-over from other donors' samples. CDR3s include the opening cysteine and the closing phenylalanine or tryptophan. D genes are given only for firm matches. Size is omitted from some rows. Given values are once, few, many or a class for expanded clones.

d_gene,abundance,v_gene,j_gene,CDR3nt,CDR3aa
TRBD2,few,TRBV20-1,TRBJ2-3,TGCAGTGCTAAGGACGGGGGGGGCACAGATACGCAGTATTTT,CSAKDGGGTDTQYF
TRBD2,.,TRBV4-2,TRBJ2-3,TGTGCCAGCAGCCAGGCGCTAGCGGGCACAGATACGCAGTATTTT,CASSQALAGTDTQYF
.,.,TRBV5-4,TRBJ2-5,TGTGCCAGCAGCTTATCGACCCAAGAGACCCAGTACTTC,CASSLSTQETQYF
TRBD1,few,TRBV20-1,TRBJ1-6,TGCAGTGCTAGAGAGGGTACAGGGGGAGCACCCCTCCACTTT,CSAREGTGGAPLHF
TRBD1,many,TRBV4-3,TRBJ1-1,TGCGCCAGCAGCCAAGATTTAGAGTGGACAGGGAATGATGGCACTGAAGCTTTCTTT,CASSQDLEWTGNDGTEAFF
.,few,TRBV7-3,TRBJ2-3,TGTGCCAGCAGCTTAACAGGCGGGGCGACGAGTACGCAGTATTTT,CASSLTGGATSTQYF
.,.,TRBV19,TRBJ1-5,TGTGCCGCGGGGCTAGGTTTCCAGCCCCAGCATTTT,CAAGLGFQPQHF
.,few,TRBV5-1,TRBJ2-3,TGCGCCAGCAGCTCATTCCTAGGAGATACGCAGTATTTT,CASSSFLGDTQYF
.,few,TRBV18,TRBJ1-1,TGTGCCAGCTCACCTTGGCTACAGGACAACGGCGCGACTGAAGCTTTCTTT,CASSPWLQDNGATEAFF
TRBD1,.,TRBV3-1,TRBJ1-2,TGTGCCAGCAGCCAAGTGACAGGGAAGCTGCATGGCTACACCTTC,CASSQVTGKLHGYTF
.,.,TRBV29-1,TRBJ1-2,TGCAGCGCCCGAGCAGGGCCCTATGGCTACACCTTC,CSARAGPYGYTF
TRBD1,many,TRBV6-2/TRBV6-3,TRBJ1-5,TGTGCCAGCAGGGGAGGAAGACAGGGCTATAGCAATCAGCCCCAGCATTTT,CASRGGRQGYSNQPQHF
.,many,TRBV6-5,TRBJ1-4,TGTGCCAGCAGTCCCGGACAGATGAAAGAAAAACTGTTTTTT,CASSPGQMKEKLFF
.,many,TRBV3-1,TRBJ2-7,TGTGCCAGCAGCCCGACAGGTTACGAGCAGTACTTC,CASSPTGYEQYF
.,few,TRBV10-3,TRBJ2-2,TGTGCCATCAGTGAGTCCCCCCCCAGCGACCCCGGGGAGCTGTTTTTT,CAISESPPSDPGELFF
.,few,TRBV24-1,TRBJ2-2,TGTGCCACCAGTGATCCCGGGACTAACACCGGGGAGCTGTTTTTT,CATSDPGTNTGELFF
.,.,TRBV7-2,TRBJ2-3,TGTGCCAGCAGCCTGTTTCGGGGTGCCACAGATACGCAGTATTTT,CASSLFRGATDTQYF
.,few,TRBV7-9,TRBJ2-1,TGTGCCAGCAGCGTACAGGGAAATGAGCAGTTCTTC,CASSVQGNEQFF
.,few,TRBV2,TRBJ1-2,TGTGCCAGCAGGGAAAGGGGGGGCACAAGGTCGTCCTATGGCTACACCTTC,CASRERGGTRSSYGYTF
TRBD1,many,TRBV20-1,TRBJ1-1,TGCAGTGCTCCAGGAGGGGGCGCGACGGAGGCTTTCTTT,CSAPGGGATEAFF
TRBD1,.,TRBV4-3,TRBJ1-2,TGCGCCAGCAGCCAAGTACTTTCAGGGGGAGGCTATGGCTACACCTTC,CASSQVLSGGGYGYTF
TRBD1,.,TRBV12-3/TRBV12-4,TRBJ1-2,TGTGCCAGCAGTTTACGGGGACAGTATGGCTACACCTTC,CASSLRGQYGYTF
.,few,TRBV6-2/TRBV6-3,TRBJ2-3,TGTGCCAGCAACGGTTTATGGGATACGCAGTATTTT,CASNGLWDTQYF
TRBD1,many,TRBV12-3/TRBV12-4,TRBJ2-7,TGTGCCAGCAGTCGGACAGGAGATTCCTACGAGCAGTACTTC,CASSRTGDSYEQYF
.,many,TRBV4-1,TRBJ2-3,TGCGCCAGCAGCCTTTTAGGGGCTGCGAGGGAAGATACGCAGTATTTT,CASSLLGAAREDTQYF
.,many,TRBV11-1,TRBJ2-2,TGTGCCAGCAGGGCCGGGACATGGGAAGCGAACACCGGGGAGCTGTTTTTT,CASRAGTWEANTGELFF
.,.,TRBV3-1,TRBJ1-3,TGTGCCAGCAGCCAAGGATCCTGGCCCTCTGGAAACACCATATATTTT,CASSQGSWPSGNTIYF
.,.,TRBV6-5,TRBJ2-1,TGTGCCAGCAGTCCCCACAGTAGGGGAAGAACGAATGAGCAGTTCTTC,CASSPHSRGRTNEQFF
.,few,TRBV21-1,TRBJ1-2,TGTGCCAGCAGCCCCCGATACCCTACCCCGGCCGAGGGTGAGACTGCTAACTATGGCTACACCTTC,CASSPRYPTPAEGETANYGYTF
.,few,TRBV25-1,TRBJ2-3,TGTGCCAGCAGTGAATATCCTAGTCAAAGCTCAGATACGCAGTATTTT,CASSEYPSQSSDTQYF
.,.,TRBV20-1,TRBJ1-5,TGCAGTGCTGTGAAGGGTGCTCCCAATCAGCCCCAGCATTTT,CSAVKGAPNQPQHF
TRBD1,many,TRBV7-9,TRBJ1-2,TGTGCCAGCAGCTCGTGGGACAGGGTAGAAGTCTATGGCTACACCTTC,CASSSWDRVEVYGYTF
TRBD2,few,TRBV4-3,TRBJ2-3,TGCGCCAGCAGCCAACAACGAGCGGGGCTATCCACAGATACGCAGTATTTT,CASSQQRAGLSTDTQYF
.,few,TRBV6-1,TRBJ1-1,TGTGCCAGCAGTATCCAGGGGAGCACTGAAGCTTTCTTT,CASSIQGSTEAFF
.,few,TRBV18,TRBJ1-6,TGTGCCAGCTCACCTTTCGGAAGCCGAGCAGATTCACCCCTCCACTTT,CASSPFGSRADSPLHF
.,few,TRBV10-3,TRBJ1-6,TGTGCCATCGGGACCTCCCTTAGGGATAATTCACCCCTCCACTTT,CAIGTSLRDNSPLHF
.,few,TRBV7-9,TRBJ2-1,TGTGCCAGCAGCACGGACAGAAACTACAATGAGCAGTTCTTC,CASSTDRNYNEQFF
TRBD2,.,TRBV20-1,TRBJ2-5,TGCAGTGCTAGAGATTTAACTAGCGGGCGACAAGAGACCCAGTACTTC,CSARDLTSGRQETQYF
TRBD2,few,TRBV6-2/TRBV6-3,TRBJ2-3,TGTGCCACGTACCCGGGGACTAGCGGAACAGATACGCAGTATTTT,CATYPGTSGTDTQYF
TRBD1,.,TRBV20-1,TRBJ2-3,TGCAGTGCTAACCCTCCCCGGGACAGTTTCACAGATACGCAGTATTTT,CSANPPRDSFTDTQYF
.,many,TRBV6-2/TRBV6-3,TRBJ2-2,TGTGCCAGCAGCCGGGACACCTTCACCGGGGAGCTGTTTTTT,CASSRDTFTGELFF
TRBD1,.,TRBV18,TRBJ1-1,TGTGCCAGCTCACCGTCCCAGGGGGACACTGAAGCTTTCTTT,CASSPSQGDTEAFF
.,.,TRBV12-5,TRBJ1-1,TGTGCTAGTGGTTTGGTAAATGGGTTTGAAGCTTTCTTT,CASGLVNGFEAFF
.,many,TRBV14,TRBJ2-7,TGTGCCAGCAGCAACCTCCAGGGCCACGAGCAGTACTTC,CASSNLQGHEQYF
TRBD1,few,TRBV20-1,TRBJ1-5,TGCAGTGCTAGAGTCCCGGGACAGGGAATAGAGCCCCAGCATTTT,CSARVPGQGIEPQHF
.,.,TRBV10-3,TRBJ2-3,TGTGCCATCAGTTTGGACTTATCCACAGATACGCAGTATTTT,CAISLDLSTDTQYF
TRBD1,few,TRBV9,TRBJ1-1,TGTGCCAGCAGCGTAGACAGACAGGGTAACACTGAAGCTTTCTTT,CASSVDRQGNTEAFF
.,.,TRBV7-2,TRBJ1-1,TGTGCCAGCAGCTTAGTCCTTTCGCCCTCCACTGAAGCTTTCTTT,CASSLVLSPSTEAFF
TRBD2,.,TRBV5-5,TRBJ2-3,TGTGCCAGCAGCTCCCTAGCGGGGGGCCGCACAGATACGCAGTATTTT,CASSSLAGGRTDTQYF
.,many,TRBV12-3/TRBV12-4,TRBJ2-7,TGTGCCAGCAGTTTCTCGGGTACAGGGAGGACCTACGAGCAGTACTTC,CASSFSGTGRTYEQYF